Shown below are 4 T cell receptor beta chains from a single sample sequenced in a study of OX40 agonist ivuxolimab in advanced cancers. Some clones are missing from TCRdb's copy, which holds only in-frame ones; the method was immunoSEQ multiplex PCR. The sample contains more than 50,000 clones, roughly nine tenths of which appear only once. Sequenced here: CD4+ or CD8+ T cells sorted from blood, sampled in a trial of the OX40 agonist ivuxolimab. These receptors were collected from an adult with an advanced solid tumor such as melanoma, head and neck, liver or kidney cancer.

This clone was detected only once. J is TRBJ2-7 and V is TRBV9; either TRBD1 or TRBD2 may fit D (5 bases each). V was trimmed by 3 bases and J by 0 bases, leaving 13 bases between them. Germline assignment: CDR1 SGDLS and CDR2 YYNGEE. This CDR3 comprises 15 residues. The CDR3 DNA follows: TGTGCCAGCAGCGCGGGACCGACGAGCTCCTACGAGCAGTACTTC. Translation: CASSAGPTSSYEQYF.

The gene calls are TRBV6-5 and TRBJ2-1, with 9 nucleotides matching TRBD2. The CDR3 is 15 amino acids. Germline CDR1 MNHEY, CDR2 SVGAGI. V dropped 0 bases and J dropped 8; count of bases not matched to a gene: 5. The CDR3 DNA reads TGTGCCAGCAGTTACTCTAGCGGGAGTTGGGATGAGCAGTTCTTC. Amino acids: CASSYSSGSWDEQFF.

The CDR3 nucleotides are TGTGCCAGCAGTTCCCGACAGGGGTATATAGATGGCTACACCTTC. It is translated as CASSSRQGYIDGYTF. V gene TRBV28 combines with J gene TRBJ1-2, with 8 positions matching TRBD1. With V trimmed by 4 bases and J by 6 bases, 10 bases remained unmatched. CDR3 length: 15 amino acids. Per the germline V gene, CDR1 is MDHEN and CDR2 is SYDVKM.

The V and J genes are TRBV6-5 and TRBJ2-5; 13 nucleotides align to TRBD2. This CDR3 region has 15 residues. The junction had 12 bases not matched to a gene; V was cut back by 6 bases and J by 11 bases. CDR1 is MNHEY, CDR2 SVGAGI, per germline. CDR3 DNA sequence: TGTGCCAGCAGGGGACTAGCGGGATATGGTGGTGAGCAGTACTTC. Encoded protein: CASRGLAGYGGEQYF.